The 25 T cell receptor beta chains below all came from one sample that was sequenced in a study of cytomegalovirus exposure and HLA in healthy donors (dated by TCRdb to about 2017). Library preparation used the immunoSEQ multiplex PCR assay. A mixture of 60 forward primers for TCR Vbeta segments and 13 reverse primers for TCR Jbeta segments was used in the multiplex PCR. TCRdb took this table from immuneACCESS and kept in-frame rearrangements with V and J called. Such tables lack part of the clones; where checked against another copy, unresolved V genes explain under half of the gap, and the rest is unexplained. The sample has over 95,000 clones on record, 70% to 80% of them singletons. The top ten hold just over 2% of the sample. The material sequenced was PBMCs. The receptor source for this set is a human donor in good health.

The chain uses TRBV11-2 and TRBJ1-1; D call uncertain. V was shortened by 0 bases and J by 5 bases, with 16 bases between the two germline ends. CDR3 size: 16 residues. Germline-derived CDR1 and CDR2 are SGHAT and FQNNGV. This CDR3 is CASSLDTRFPRTEAFF. CDR3 nucleotide sequence: TGTGCCAGCAGCTTAGATACCAGGTTCCCCCGGACTGAAGCTTTCTTT.

This clone appeared once. The chain uses TRBV5-4 and TRBJ2-7, with TRBD2 matching 14 bases. Looked up from germline, CDR1 is SGHNT and CDR2 is YYREEE (reference sequence). The CDR3 loop spans 16 amino acids. V lost 3 bases, J lost 4 bases, and 6 bases stayed unmatched. CDR3 DNA: TGTGCCAGCAGCTCCGGGACTAGCGGGAGTATGTACGAGCAGTACTTC. This codes for CASSSGTSGSMYEQYF. The full variable domain, completed using reference TRBV5-4 and TRBJ2-7, is ETGVTQSPTHLIKTRGQQVTLRCSSQSGHNTVSWYQQALGQGPQFIFQYYREEENGRGNFPPRFSGLQFPNYSSELNVNALELDDSALYLCASSSGTSGSMYEQYFGPGTRLTVT.

This clone has a handful of counts. The chain has TRBV2 and TRBJ1-5; D is unclear. This CDR3 has 14 amino acids. The V end was cut by 0 bases, the J end by 6 bases, with 9 bases between. From germline, CDR1 is SNHLY and CDR2 FYNNEI. The CDR3: CASSEALFSQPQHF. Here the CDR3 DNA reads TGTGCCAGCAGTGAAGCATTATTTAGTCAGCCCCAGCATTTT.

V usage is TRBV30 and J usage is TRBJ1-5; possible D gene TRBD1, 5 bases. Per germline, CDR1 GTSNPN and CDR2 SVGIG (reference sequence). V was pared by 4 bases and J by 2 bases, with 9 bases between. The CDR3 contains 13 residues. This chain's CDR3 is CAWNPGGNQPQHF. CDR3 DNA sequence: TGTGCCTGGAATCCGGGGGGCAATCAGCCCCAGCATTTT.

This chain connects TRBV7-2 to TRBJ2-5; a weak D match, TRBD1 (5 bases). The germline V gene has CDR1 SGHTA and CDR2 FQGNSA. V lost 5 bases and J 1 base, leaving 11 bases between the germline ends. CDR3 length: 14 amino acids. This chain's CDR3 is CASSQQEFQETQYF. DNA of the CDR3: TGTGCCAGCAGCCAACAGGAGTTCCAAGAGACCCAGTACTTC.

This clone has just a few counts. V is TRBV19 and J is TRBJ1-1, with D perhaps matching TRBD1 (5 bases). CDR1 and CDR2 from the germline V gene are LNHDA and SQIVND (reference sequence). The V end lost 0 bases, the J end lost 3 bases, and 11 bases lay between the germline ends. The CDR3 is made up of 15 amino acids. The CDR3 DNA reads TGTGCCAGTAGTATAGAGGTCCGGGGGGACACTGAAGCTTTCTTT. This encodes CASSIEVRGDTEAFF. The full variable domain, its missing parts supplied by reference TRBV19 and TRBJ1-1, is DGGITQSPKYLFRKEGQNVTLSCEQNLNHDAMYWYRQDPGQGLRLIYYSQIVNDFQKGDIAEGYSVSREKKESFPLTVTSAQKNPTAFYLCASSIEVRGDTEAFFGQGTRLTVV.

V is TRBV28 and J is TRBJ1-3; 7 positions match TRBD1. This CDR3 is built from 13 residues. Germline V gene sequence: CDR1 MDHEN, CDR2 SYDVKM. J was trimmed by 8 bases and V by 8 bases; bases with no gene match: 9. CDR3 region: CASRRQGPDTIYF. For the CDR3, the DNA is TGTGCCAGCCGAAGACAGGGACCGGACACCATATATTTT.

The table lists this clone with a few counts. The gene calls are TRBV7-3 and TRBJ2-1; 8 bases map to TRBD2. V shed 4 bases and J 0 bases; nucleotides not matched to a gene: 5. The CDR3 has 16 amino acids. Germline values: CDR1 SGHTA, CDR2 FQGTGA. This CDR3 reads CASSSRAGASYNEQFF. CDR3 DNA: TGTGCCAGCAGCTCCAGAGCGGGGGCCTCCTACAATGAGCAGTTCTTC.

The chain has TRBV28 and TRBJ1-4; the match to TRBD1 covers 7 bases. V was clipped by 6 bases and J by 6 bases; unmatched bases: 7. The CDR3 is 14 amino acids. The germline CDR1 and CDR2 sequences are MDHEN and SYDVKM. The CDR3 DNA sequence: TGTGCCAGCAGACCCCCCGACAGGGATGAAAAACTGTTTTTT. It encodes CASRPPDRDEKLFF.

This chain joins TRBV28 and TRBJ2-7, with 10 bases lining up with TRBD2. The CDR3 spans 17 residues. Germline CDR1 and CDR2: MDHEN and SYDVKM. Germline trimming cut 3 bases from V and 2 bases from J; bases unmatched to any gene: 10. The CDR3 is CASSFRLAGALAYEQYF. The CDR3 bases are TGTGCCAGCAGTTTTAGGCTAGCGGGGGCGCTAGCCTACGAGCAGTACTTC.

This chain joins TRBV11-2 and TRBJ2-5; 7 bases are shared with TRBD2. CDR1 is SGHAT, CDR2 FQNNGV, per germline. V trimming: 5 bases; J trimming: 3 bases; junction bases outside the gene matches: 12. This CDR3 has 16 residues. The CDR3 loop reads CASSPPGTTKKETQYF. For the CDR3, the DNA is TGTGCCAGCAGCCCGCCCGGGACTACTAAGAAAGAGACCCAGTACTTC.

The V and J genes are TRBV15 and TRBJ2-7; 10 bases agree with TRBD1. CDR3 length equals 15 residues. The germline V gene has CDR1 LNHNV and CDR2 YYDKDF (reference sequence). Germline trimming cut 3 bases from V and 4 bases from J; bases unmatched to any gene: 6. CDR3 nucleotide sequence: TGTGCCACCAGCAGCGTCCGGGACAGGGGTTACGAGCAGTACTTC. Its translation is CATSSVRDRGYEQYF.

The genes are TRBV27 and TRBJ2-3, with 7 bases aligning to TRBD1. The CDR3 covers 16 residues. CDR1 MNHEY and CDR2 SMNVEV come from the germline V gene (reference sequence). V trimming: 5 bases; J trimming: 2 bases; junction bases outside the gene matches: 10. This CDR3 reads CASSLRQGPNTDTQYF. In DNA form, the CDR3 reads TGTGCCAGCAGTCTCCGACAGGGCCCTAACACAGATACGCAGTATTTT.

The CDR3 region has the DNA TGCGCCAGCAGGTCAGGGGTCGTGGACACTGAAGCTTTCTTT. Its protein is CASRSGVVDTEAFF. This chain connects TRBV5-1 to TRBJ1-1; TRBD1 is a possible D gene (6 bases). This CDR3 is built from 14 residues. V was trimmed by 5 bases and J by 3 bases, leaving 14 bases between them. CDR1 is SGHRS and CDR2 is YFSETQ in the germline V gene.

This clone was recorded a few times. CDR3 sequence reads: CSVPGQGALGGYTF. CDR3 coding DNA: TGCAGCGTCCCCGGACAGGGGGCTTTAGGTGGCTACACCTTC. The chain carries TRBV29-1 and TRBJ1-2; the match to TRBD1 covers 11 bases. V lost 6 bases and J lost 7; bases outside the gene matches: 10. The length of the CDR3 is 14 residues. CDR1 is SQVTM, CDR2 ANQGSEA, per germline.

This clone was seen once. The rearrangement links TRBV6-5 to TRBJ2-7; D might be TRBD1 (5 bases). The length of the CDR3 is 15 residues. In germline, CDR1 is MNHEY, CDR2 SVGAGI. The V end lost 4 bases, the J end lost 3 bases, and 16 bases lay between the germline ends. The CDR3 sequence is CASSSRSTANYEQYF. CDR3 in DNA: TGTGCCAGCAGTTCTCGGTCGACAGCCAACTACGAGCAGTACTTC.

This chain joins TRBV2 and TRBJ1-5; D is perhaps TRBD1 (5 bases). Per germline, CDR1 SNHLY and CDR2 FYNNEI. The CDR3 runs to 13 residues. V shed 6 bases and J shed 4 bases, with 10 bases lying between them. The CDR3 DNA reads as TGTGCCAGCAGGAGGGGAGGGAATCAGCCCCAGCATTTT. It translates to CASRRGGNQPQHF.

This chain uses TRBV30 with TRBJ1-6; 8 bases are shared with TRBD1. There are 18 residues in the CDR3. CDR1 is GTSNPN and CDR2 is SVGIG in the germline V gene (reference sequence). Trimming cost V 0 bases and J 6 bases; bases outside gene matches: 13. CDR3 sequence: CAWSVIQGEFVSNSPLHF. The CDR3 coding sequence is TGTGCCTGGAGTGTAATACAGGGGGAGTTTGTCAGTAATTCACCCCTCCACTTT.

CDR3 bases: TGTGCCAGCAGCTTAAACAGTCTCACAGATACGCAGTATTTT. This gives the protein CASSLNSLTDTQYF. The chain has TRBV7-6 and TRBJ2-3; D remains ambiguous. Germline V gives CDR1 SGHVS, CDR2 FNYEAQ. This CDR3 is built from 14 residues. Trimming removed 2 bases from V and 2 bases from J, with 8 bases in between.

CDR3 bases: TGCAGCGTTCAGACAGGGGCCCAGAACACTGAAGCTTTCTTT. Its protein is CSVQTGAQNTEAFF. The chain links TRBV29-1 to TRBJ1-1; 8 bases map to TRBD1. This CDR3 spans 14 amino acids. V gave up 5 bases and J gave up 1 base; unmatched junction bases: 6. Germline V gene data show CDR1 as SQVTM and CDR2 as ANQGSEA.

This clone was observed a few times. The rearrangement uses TRBV28 and TRBJ2-2; 9 bases map to TRBD2. CDR1 and CDR2 from the germline V gene are MDHEN and SYDVKM. This CDR3 has 15 amino acids. V lost 3 bases, J lost 2 bases, and 1 base stayed unmatched. This CDR3 reads CASSLRGGNTGELFF. The CDR3, as DNA: TGTGCCAGCAGTTTGCGGGGGGGCAACACCGGGGAGCTGTTTTTT.

Only one count was recorded for this clone. The CDR3 DNA is TGCAGCGTCGACAGTCCAGGGTCCGATGGCTACACCTTC. Its translation: CSVDSPGSDGYTF. This chain links TRBV29-1 with TRBJ1-2, with D possibly TRBD1 on 5 matching bases. The ends were cut back, 6 bases at V and 6 bases at J, with 17 bases in the middle. The CDR3 covers 13 residues. Per germline, CDR1 SQVTM and CDR2 ANQGSEA.

The gene calls are TRBV7-2 and TRBJ2-3; 10 bases map to TRBD2. The CDR3 spans 17 residues. The V segment lost 5 bases and the J segment 4 bases; nucleotides outside the gene matches: 12. The V gene's germline CDR1 is SGHTA and CDR2 FQGNSA. The chain's CDR3 is CASSDTDLAGAADTQYF. The CDR3 DNA reads as TGTGCCAGCAGCGATACCGACCTAGCGGGGGCTGCAGATACGCAGTATTTT.

The chain has TRBV9 and TRBJ2-1, with 14 bases aligning to TRBD2. This CDR3 contains 15 residues. V was clipped by 2 bases and J by 10 bases; unmatched bases: 5. The V gene's germline CDR1 is SGDLS and CDR2 YYNGEE. The CDR3, as DNA: TGTGCCAGCAGCGTCGGGACTAGCGGGAGTTGGGAGCAGTTCTTC. As protein: CASSVGTSGSWEQFF.

This clone was detected only a few times. This chain uses TRBV5-4 with TRBJ1-1; D not certain. The germline V and J ends were trimmed by 4 bases and 1 base, with 2 bases remaining between them. Germline V gives CDR1 SGHNT, CDR2 YYREEE (reference sequence). This CDR3 is built from 11 residues. CDR3 protein: CASSQNTEAFF. The CDR3, as DNA: TGTGCCAGCAGCCAGAACACTGAAGCTTTCTTT.